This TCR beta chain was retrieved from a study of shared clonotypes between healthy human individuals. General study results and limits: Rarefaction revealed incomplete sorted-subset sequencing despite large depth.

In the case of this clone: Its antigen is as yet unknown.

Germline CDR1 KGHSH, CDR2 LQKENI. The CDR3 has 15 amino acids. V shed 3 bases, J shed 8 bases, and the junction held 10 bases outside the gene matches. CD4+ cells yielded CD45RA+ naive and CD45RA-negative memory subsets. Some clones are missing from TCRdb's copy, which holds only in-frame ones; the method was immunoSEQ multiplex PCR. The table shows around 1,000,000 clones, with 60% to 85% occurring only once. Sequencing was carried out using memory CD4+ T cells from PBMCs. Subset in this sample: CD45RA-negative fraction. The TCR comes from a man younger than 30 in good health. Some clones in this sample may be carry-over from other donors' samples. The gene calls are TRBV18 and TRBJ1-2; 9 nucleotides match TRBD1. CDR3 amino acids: CASSPPGTGIPGYTF. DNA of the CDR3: TGTGCCAGCTCACCGCCCGGGACAGGGATTCCCGGCTACACCTTC. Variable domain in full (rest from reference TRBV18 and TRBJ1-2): NAGVMQNPRHLVRRRGQEARLRCSPMKGHSHVYWYRQLPEEGLKFMVYLQKENIIDESGMPKERFSAEFPKEGPSILRIQQVVRGDSAAYFCASSPPGTGIPGYTFGSGTRLTVV.